Each of the 26 T cell receptor beta chains below was sequenced from the same sample in a study of Ad26.COV2.S vaccination and SARS-CoV-2 variants. TCRdb keeps only in-frame clones here, not all; method: immunoSEQ multiplex PCR. The data show some 340,000 clones, around 83% seen once. Treatment reported: roughly 18 received Ad26.COV2.S at low or high dose, single or two shots; five or six received placebo; per-sample allocation not given. Sampling was done on day 63 after the first vaccine or placebo injection. The sample was peripheral blood, taken in a trial of Ad26.COV2.S vaccine versus placebo. The receptors come from a person aged 18-65 years who received the Ad26.COV2.S COVID-19 vaccine or a placebo.

The V call is TRBV7-9, the J call TRBJ2-7, with D tentatively TRBD2 (5 bases). In germline, CDR1 is SEHNR, CDR2 FQNEAQ (reference sequence). The V end was cut by 1 base, the J end by 0 bases, with 10 bases between. The CDR3 sequence is 15 residues long. CDR3 sequence: CASSLVPGISYEQYF. The CDR3 coding sequence is TGTGCCAGCAGCTTAGTTCCGGGGATCTCCTACGAGCAGTACTTC.

The chain links TRBV19 to TRBJ1-5; D might be TRBD1 (6 bases). Deletions cut 3 bases from V and 5 bases from J, with 11 bases between. Germline V gene sequence: CDR1 LNHDA, CDR2 SQIVND (reference sequence). The CDR3 totals 14 residues. CDR3 protein: CASSITGGDQPQHF. For the CDR3, the DNA is TGTGCCAGTAGTATTACCGGGGGCGATCAGCCCCAGCATTTT.

This chain connects TRBV11-2 to TRBJ2-3; D is ambiguous. V dropped 2 bases and J dropped 6 bases, with 18 bases sitting between them. The CDR3 has 16 residues. Germline values: CDR1 SGHAT, CDR2 FQNNGV. CDR3 loop: CASSLSSRGVFDTQYF. DNA of the CDR3: TGTGCCAGCAGCTTATCGTCGCGAGGAGTATTCGATACGCAGTATTTT.

In this sample, this clone turned up once. V and J are TRBV20-1 and TRBJ1-1, with D hard to call. Per the germline V gene, CDR1 is DFQATT and CDR2 is SNEGSKA (reference sequence). Trimming took off 1 base at V and 6 bases at J, with 6 bases between the two ends. CDR3 length: 11 amino acids. In DNA form, the CDR3 reads TGCAGTGCTAGAGCCTTGGCTGAAGCTTTCTTT. Translated: CSARALAEAFF.

On this clone: Other nucleotide sequences in the sample specify the same CDR3. V gene TRBV5-1 combines with J gene TRBJ2-7, with D maybe TRBD1 (6 bases). Germline V gene lookup returns CDR1 SGHRS and CDR2 YFSETQ. The CDR3 contains 14 residues. Trimming pared 2 bases from V and 2 bases from J, leaving 11 bases between. The CDR3 region is CASSFRTATYEQYF. CDR3 bases: TGCGCCAGCAGCTTTCGGACAGCTACCTACGAGCAGTACTTC.

The chain recombines TRBV12-5 with TRBJ1-6, with 7 positions matching TRBD1. The CDR3 is 15 amino acids. Germline V gene data show CDR1 as LGHNT and CDR2 as FRNRAP. The V gene end was trimmed by 0 bases and the J gene end by 7 bases; junction bases not matched to a gene: 3. CDR3 DNA: TGTGCTAGTGGTTTGGTAACGGGACAGAATTCACCCCTCCACTTT. Translated: CASGLVTGQNSPLHF.

The chain employs TRBV19 and TRBJ1-1; no definite D call. Trimming removed 5 bases at V and 0 bases at J, with 13 bases between. The CDR3 totals 15 residues. Germline V gene lookup returns CDR1 LNHDA and CDR2 SQIVND (reference sequence). CDR3: CASSDTGAMNTEAFF. The DNA of the CDR3 is TGTGCCAGTAGTGATACGGGTGCCATGAACACTGAAGCTTTCTTT.

This clone has just one count. The chain employs TRBV6-5 and TRBJ1-2; D possibly corresponds to TRBD1 (5 bases). CDR3 length: 14 residues. Germline V gene lookup returns CDR1 MNHEY and CDR2 SVGAGI. V gave up 10 bases and J gave up 5 bases, with 20 bases separating them. The CDR3 reads CATSLGGLPYGYTF. CDR3 DNA sequence: TGTGCCACTAGTCTGGGGGGACTACCTTATGGCTACACCTTC.

The V gene is TRBV5-4, the J gene TRBJ2-3; 10 nucleotides agree with TRBD2. Per germline, CDR1 SGHNT and CDR2 YYREEE (reference sequence). The CDR3 has 14 amino acids. With 1 base clipped from V and 8 bases from J, the junction kept 4 bases outside the gene matches. The CDR3 bases are TGTGCCAGCAGCTTGAGCGGGGGGGAGTTTACGCAGTATTTT. Amino acid sequence: CASSLSGGEFTQYF.

The chain links TRBV6-6 to TRBJ2-3; D is perhaps TRBD2 (5 bases). Germline CDR1 reads MNHNY; CDR2 reads SVGAGI (reference sequence). The CDR3 loop spans 15 amino acids. The V and J ends lost 4 bases and 7 bases respectively, with 18 bases between them. The DNA for the CDR3 is TGTGCCAGCAGTTCCTCCCAACGAGGGCGGCATACGCAGTATTTT. This translates into CASSSSQRGRHTQYF.

This clone was observed a single time. The chain is built from TRBV30 and TRBJ1-2; D remains ambiguous. The CDR3 has 11 amino acids. V was shortened by 4 bases and J by 2 bases, with 5 bases between the two germline ends. CDR1 GTSNPN and CDR2 SVGIG come from the germline V gene (reference sequence). In DNA form, the CDR3 reads TGTGCCTGGACCCTAAACTATGGCTACACCTTC. Encoded protein: CAWTLNYGYTF.

The V gene is TRBV30, the J gene TRBJ1-2, with D perhaps TRBD1 (6 bases). Looked up from germline, CDR1 is GTSNPN and CDR2 is SVGIG (reference sequence). The length of the CDR3 is 15 residues. The V and J ends lost 0 bases and 5 bases respectively, with 16 bases between them. CDR3 protein: CAWSVNGPQGYGYTF. The CDR3 coding sequence is TGTGCCTGGAGTGTAAACGGCCCCCAGGGGTATGGCTACACCTTC.

The gene calls are TRBV19 and TRBJ2-7; D might be TRBD2 (7 bases). CDR1 and CDR2 (germline): LNHDA, SQIVND (reference sequence). This CDR3 contains 13 residues. V shed 5 bases and J shed 5 bases, with 13 bases lying between them. In DNA form, the CDR3 reads TGTGCCAGTAGTCCGGGGGGCAGAGACGAGCAGTACTTC. Translating it yields CASSPGGRDEQYF.

The genes are TRBV6-5 and TRBJ1-2, with D possibly TRBD1 on 5 matching bases. Looked up from germline, CDR1 is MNHEY and CDR2 is SVGAGI. Trimming shortened V by 0 bases and J by 8 bases, and 13 bases separated the two germline ends. This CDR3 spans 14 amino acids. This CDR3 is CASSYSLREDGYTF. In DNA, the CDR3 is TGTGCCAGCAGTTACTCGCTCAGGGAAGACGGCTACACCTTC.

The chain combines TRBV6-6 with TRBJ2-3; D is unresolved. The length of the CDR3 is 13 residues. Trimming removed 7 bases at V and 2 bases at J, with 10 bases between. Germline V gene data show CDR1 as MNHNY and CDR2 as SVGAGI (reference sequence). CDR3 bases: TGTGCCAGCACCTCCGGTTTCACAGATACGCAGTATTTT. Its translation is CASTSGFTDTQYF.

V and J are TRBV4-1 and TRBJ1-6, with D unresolved. Trimming removed 0 bases at V and 9 bases at J, with 18 bases between. Germline CDR1 and CDR2: MGHRA and YSYEKL. The length of the CDR3 is 17 residues. The CDR3 spells CASSQDIGSVGGSPLHF. The CDR3 DNA follows: TGCGCCAGCAGCCAAGATATCGGGTCAGTGGGTGGTTCACCCCTCCACTTT.

CDR3 loop: CASTLRRGSSGYTF. CDR3 nucleotide sequence: TGTGCCAGCACCTTACGGAGGGGCAGTTCAGGCTACACCTTC. The chain has TRBV27 and TRBJ1-2, with D perhaps TRBD1 (5 bases). Germline V gene data show CDR1 as MNHEY and CDR2 as SMNVEV (reference sequence). V gave up 7 bases and J gave up 8 bases, with 20 bases separating them. This CDR3 region has 14 residues.

The chain employs TRBV5-1 and TRBJ1-3; 9 bases fit TRBD1. Germline V CDR1 and CDR2: SGHRS, YFSETQ. The CDR3 extends over 15 amino acids. With 6 bases clipped from V and 0 bases from J, the junction kept 4 bases outside the gene matches. Written as DNA, the CDR3 is TGCGCCAGCACCCAGACAGGGGGCTCTGGAAACACCATATATTTT. It encodes CASTQTGGSGNTIYF.

This clone was seen only a few times. CDR3 sequence reads: CASTGTVSNQPQHF. The DNA of the CDR3 is TGTGCCAGCACCGGGACAGTGAGCAATCAGCCCCAGCATTTT. The V call is TRBV16, the J call TRBJ1-5; 7 bases are a match to TRBD1. Trimming removed 7 bases from V and 1 base from J; junction bases left unmatched: 4. The CDR3 loop spans 14 amino acids. Germline assignment: CDR1 KGHSY and CDR2 FQNENV.

This clone was found once. This rearrangement joins TRBV19 to TRBJ1-4; D not certain. Deletions cut 1 base from V and 8 bases from J, with 5 bases between. The CDR3 sequence is 12 residues long. Germline V lookup: CDR1 LNHDA, CDR2 SQIVND (reference sequence). CDR3 amino acids: CASSIGLEKLFF. CDR3 DNA: TGTGCCAGTAGTATAGGGCTCGAAAAACTGTTTTTT.

This clone has just one count. CDR3 coding DNA: TGTGCCAGCAGGTTTAGGTCGGTCGAATCACCCCTCCACTTT. It encodes CASRFRSVESPLHF. The J gene is TRBJ1-6, the V gene TRBV6-5; no clear D. The CDR3 contains 14 residues. Germline loops: CDR1 MNHEY, CDR2 SVGAGI. The V and J ends lost 6 bases and 10 bases respectively, with 16 bases between them.

This rearrangement joins TRBV6-5 to TRBJ1-6; tentative D call: TRBD1 (5 bases). Germline CDR1 reads MNHEY; CDR2 reads SVGAGI. The CDR3 totals 15 residues. V was pared by 0 bases and J by 7 bases, with 10 bases between. DNA of the CDR3: TGTGCCAGCAGTTACTCGAAGGCAGGGAATTCACCCCTCCACTTT. Amino acids: CASSYSKAGNSPLHF.

The CDR3 reads CATSRDRGWAPQFF. The DNA for the CDR3 is TGTGCCACCAGCAGAGATCGGGGGTGGGCCCCTCAGTTCTTC. The rearrangement uses TRBV15 and TRBJ2-1, with D possibly TRBD2 on 6 matching bases. Trimming shortened V by 0 bases and J by 13 bases, and 16 bases separated the two germline ends. CDR1 is LNHNV, CDR2 YYDKDF, per germline (reference sequence). The CDR3 is 14 amino acids.

The V call is TRBV6-2 or TRBV6-3, the J call TRBJ2-1; the D is unclear. The CDR3 length is 12 residues. The germline V and J ends were trimmed by 0 bases and 10 bases, with 7 bases remaining between them. Looked up from germline, CDR1 is MNHEY and CDR2 is SVGEGT. The CDR3 protein is CASSYSGREQFF. The DNA of the CDR3 is TGTGCCAGCAGTTACTCCGGGCGGGAGCAGTTCTTC.

The chain is built from TRBV25-1 and TRBJ1-6; D gene unclear. Germline V gene data show CDR1 as MGHDK and CDR2 as SYGVNS. CDR3 length: 15 residues. Trimming removed 3 bases from V and 0 bases from J, with 6 bases in between. CDR3 in amino acids: CASSDDLSYNSPLHF. For the CDR3, the DNA is TGTGCCAGCAGTGATGACCTCTCCTATAATTCACCCCTCCACTTT.

V gene TRBV6-5 combines with J gene TRBJ1-6, with TRBD1 identical over 7 bases. From germline, CDR1 is MNHEY and CDR2 SVGAGI. There are 14 residues in the CDR3. J lost 7 bases, V lost 5 bases, and 5 bases had no gene match. The CDR3 DNA is TGTGCCAGCAGTACGACAGGGACCAATTCACCCCTCCACTTT. Translation: CASSTTGTNSPLHF.